One sample yielded the 2 T cell receptor beta chains listed below, sequenced in a study of blood T cell repertoires in COVID-19. Some clones are missing from TCRdb's copy, which holds only in-frame ones; the method was immunoSEQ multiplex PCR. This table has about 110,000 clones, around 90% appearing once. The sample taken for sequencing was peripheral blood. These receptors originate from a human donor in a cohort sampled during active COVID-19.

This chain links TRBV18 with TRBJ1-2; D is undetermined. Germline assignment: CDR1 KGHSH and CDR2 LQKENI. The CDR3 length is 14 residues. The V gene lost 2 bases and the J gene lost 0 bases, with 7 bases spanning the gap. The CDR3 region is CASSPDTANYGYTF. The CDR3 nucleotides read TGTGCCAGCTCACCAGACACCGCTAACTATGGCTACACCTTC. The complete variable domain, with remaining parts taken from reference TRBV18 and TRBJ1-2, reads NAGVMQNPRHLVRRRGQEARLRCSPMKGHSHVYWYRQLPEEGLKFMVYLQKENIIDESGMPKERFSAEFPKEGPSILRIQQVVRGDSAAYFCASSPDTANYGYTFGSGTRLTVV.

This rearrangement joins TRBV29-1 to TRBJ1-5, with D tentatively TRBD1 (6 bases). This CDR3 spans 14 amino acids. V was cut by 6 bases and J by 2 bases, with 14 bases left in between. In germline, CDR1 is SQVTM, CDR2 ANQGSEA. CDR3 region: CSVAKGDGNQPQHF. CDR3 DNA: TGCAGCGTGGCAAAGGGGGATGGCAATCAGCCCCAGCATTTT. Based on the CDR3 plus reference TRBV29-1 and TRBJ1-5, the full variable domain is SAVISQKPSRDICQRGTSLTIQCQVDSQVTMMFWYRQQPGQSLTLIATANQGSEATYESGFVIDKFPISRPNLTFSTLTVSNMSPEDSSIYLCSVAKGDGNQPQHFGDGTRLSIL.